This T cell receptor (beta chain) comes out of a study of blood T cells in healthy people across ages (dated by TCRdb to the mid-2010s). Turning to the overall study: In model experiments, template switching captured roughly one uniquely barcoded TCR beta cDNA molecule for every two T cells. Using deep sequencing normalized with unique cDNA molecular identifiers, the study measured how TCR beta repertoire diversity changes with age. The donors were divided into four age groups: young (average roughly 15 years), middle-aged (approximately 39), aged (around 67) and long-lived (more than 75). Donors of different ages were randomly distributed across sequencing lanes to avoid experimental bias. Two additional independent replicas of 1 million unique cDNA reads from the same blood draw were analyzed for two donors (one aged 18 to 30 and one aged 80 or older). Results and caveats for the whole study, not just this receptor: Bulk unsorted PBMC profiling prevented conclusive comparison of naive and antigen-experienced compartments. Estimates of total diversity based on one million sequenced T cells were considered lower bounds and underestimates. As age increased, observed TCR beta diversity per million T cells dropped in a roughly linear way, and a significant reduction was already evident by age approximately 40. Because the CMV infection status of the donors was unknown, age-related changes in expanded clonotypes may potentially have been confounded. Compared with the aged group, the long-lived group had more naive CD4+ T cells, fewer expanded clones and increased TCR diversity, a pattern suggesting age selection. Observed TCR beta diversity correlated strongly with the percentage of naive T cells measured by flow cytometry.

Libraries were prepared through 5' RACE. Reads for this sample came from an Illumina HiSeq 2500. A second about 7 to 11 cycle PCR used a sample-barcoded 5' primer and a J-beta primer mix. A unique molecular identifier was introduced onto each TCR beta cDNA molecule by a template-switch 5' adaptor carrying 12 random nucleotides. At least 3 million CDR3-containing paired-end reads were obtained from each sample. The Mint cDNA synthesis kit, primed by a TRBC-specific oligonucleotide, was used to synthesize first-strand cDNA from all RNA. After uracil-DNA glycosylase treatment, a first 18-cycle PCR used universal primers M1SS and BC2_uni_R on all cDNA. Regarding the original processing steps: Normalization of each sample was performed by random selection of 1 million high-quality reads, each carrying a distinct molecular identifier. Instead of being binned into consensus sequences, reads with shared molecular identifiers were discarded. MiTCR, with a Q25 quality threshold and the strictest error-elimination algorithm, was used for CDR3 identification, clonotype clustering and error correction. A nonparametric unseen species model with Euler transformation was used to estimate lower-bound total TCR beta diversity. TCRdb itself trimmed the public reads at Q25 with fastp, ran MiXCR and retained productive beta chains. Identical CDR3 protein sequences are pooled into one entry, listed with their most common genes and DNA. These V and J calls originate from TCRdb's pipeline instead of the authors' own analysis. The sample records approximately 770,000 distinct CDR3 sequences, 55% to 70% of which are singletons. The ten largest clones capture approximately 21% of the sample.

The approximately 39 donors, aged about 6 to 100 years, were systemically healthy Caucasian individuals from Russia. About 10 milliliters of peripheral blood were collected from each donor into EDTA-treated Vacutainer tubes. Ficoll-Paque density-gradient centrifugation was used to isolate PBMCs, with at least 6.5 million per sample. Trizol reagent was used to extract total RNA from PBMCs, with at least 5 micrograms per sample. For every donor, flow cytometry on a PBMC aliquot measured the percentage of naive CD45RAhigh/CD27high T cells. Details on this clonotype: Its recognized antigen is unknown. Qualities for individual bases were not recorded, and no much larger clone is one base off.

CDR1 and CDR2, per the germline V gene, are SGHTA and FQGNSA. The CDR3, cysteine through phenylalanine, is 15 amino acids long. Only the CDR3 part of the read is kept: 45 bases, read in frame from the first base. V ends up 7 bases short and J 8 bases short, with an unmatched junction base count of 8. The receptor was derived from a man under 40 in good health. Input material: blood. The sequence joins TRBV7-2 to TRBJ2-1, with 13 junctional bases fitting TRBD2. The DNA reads TGTGCCAGCAACCTGGGACTAGCGGGATCGGATGAGCAGTTCTTC. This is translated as CASNLGLAGSDEQFF.